These T cell receptor beta chains were read from a single sample in a study of T cell responses to AZD1222 COVID-19 vaccine. The assay was immunoSEQ multiplex PCR, and TCRdb's table has in-frame clones only and misses some. The repertoire holds about 130,000 clones, with over 65% as singletons. Sequenced material: peripheral blood, taken on day 0 of AZD1222 vaccination. These receptors all come from an adult in good health. Each CDR3 is given with its conserved first and last residue. The order of the fields is V gene, clone size, D gene, J gene, CDR3 DNA, CDR3 protein. A D gene is named only where the DNA matches it firmly. Some rows mark clone size as missing; the rest say once, few, many or name a class of expanded clone.

V gene: TRBV14
clone size: few
D gene: .
J gene: TRBJ1-2
CDR3 DNA: TGTGCCAGCAGCCCCGCCGGGGGAGCTAACTATGGCTACACCTTC
CDR3 protein: CASSPAGGANYGYTF

V gene: TRBV5-6
clone size: .
D gene: TRBD2
J gene: TRBJ2-3
CDR3 DNA: TGTGCCAGCAGTTTAGGGTCTAGCGGGGTCGGTGTGAAAACGCAGTATTTT
CDR3 protein: CASSLGSSGVGVKTQYF

V gene: TRBV11-2
clone size: .
D gene: .
J gene: TRBJ2-5
CDR3 DNA: TGTGCCAGCAGCACCCAAGGCGAGACCCAGTACTTC
CDR3 protein: CASSTQGETQYF

V gene: TRBV5-1
clone size: .
D gene: .
J gene: TRBJ2-3
CDR3 DNA: TGCGCCAGCAGCTTTAGTAGCGGAACAGATACGCAGTATTTT
CDR3 protein: CASSFSSGTDTQYF

V gene: TRBV4-2
clone size: .
D gene: .
J gene: TRBJ1-5
CDR3 DNA: TGTGCCAGCAGCCGTGGGGGAGGGCAGGACCAGCCCCAGCATTTT
CDR3 protein: CASSRGGGQDQPQHF

V gene: TRBV19
clone size: .
D gene: TRBD1
J gene: TRBJ2-4
CDR3 DNA: TGTGCCAGTAGTCCCCGACAGGGCGGCGACAAAAACATTCAGTACTTC
CDR3 protein: CASSPRQGGDKNIQYF

V gene: TRBV5-1
clone size: once
D gene: TRBD1
J gene: TRBJ2-2
CDR3 DNA: TGCGCCAGCAGCTTCCGGGACAGTAACACCGGGGAGCTGTTTTTT
CDR3 protein: CASSFRDSNTGELFF

V gene: TRBV28
clone size: .
D gene: TRBD1
J gene: TRBJ2-7
CDR3 DNA: TGTGCCAGCAGAGGGAAGGACAGGGTGGTCTACGAGCAGTACTTC
CDR3 protein: CASRGKDRVVYEQYF

V gene: TRBV27
clone size: .
D gene: .
J gene: TRBJ1-5
CDR3 DNA: TGTGCCAGCAGGACTTTGAGCCAGCCCCAGCATTTT
CDR3 protein: CASRTLSQPQHF

V gene: TRBV5-8
clone size: .
D gene: .
J gene: TRBJ1-6
CDR3 DNA: TGTGCCAGCATCCGGGGGACAAGCTATAATTCACCCCTCCACTTT
CDR3 protein: CASIRGTSYNSPLHF

V gene: TRBV5-1
clone size: few
D gene: .
J gene: TRBJ1-1
CDR3 DNA: TGCGCCAGCAGCCATGGGGGGAGTAAGAACACTGAAGCTTTCTTT
CDR3 protein: CASSHGGSKNTEAFF

V gene: TRBV4-2
clone size: .
D gene: .
J gene: TRBJ2-7
CDR3 DNA: TGTGCCAGCAGCCAAGATCTCCAGGGTCGAAGAAACTACGAGCAGTACTTC
CDR3 protein: CASSQDLQGRRNYEQYF

V gene: TRBV19
clone size: .
D gene: .
J gene: TRBJ2-5
CDR3 DNA: TGTGCCAGTAGTCCCCGCGGCCGTAAGGAGACCCAGTACTTC
CDR3 protein: CASSPRGRKETQYF

V gene: TRBV5-1
clone size: .
D gene: .
J gene: TRBJ1-1
CDR3 DNA: TGCGCCAGCACGACCGACAGTTACACTGAAGCTTTCTTT
CDR3 protein: CASTTDSYTEAFF

V gene: TRBV14
clone size: once
D gene: .
J gene: TRBJ1-1
CDR3 DNA: TGTGCCAGCAGCTGGGGAGTGGGGGACACTGAAGCTTTCTTT
CDR3 protein: CASSWGVGDTEAFF

V gene: TRBV24-1
clone size: .
D gene: .
J gene: TRBJ1-1
CDR3 DNA: TGTGCCACCAGTGCCGGGGGGCGAACTGAAGCTTTCTTT
CDR3 protein: CATSAGGRTEAFF

V gene: TRBV7-2
clone size: .
D gene: TRBD1
J gene: TRBJ1-5
CDR3 DNA: TGTGCCAGCAGCTACGGACAGGGTCTGGGCCAGCCCCAGCATTTT
CDR3 protein: CASSYGQGLGQPQHF

V gene: TRBV5-1
clone size: .
D gene: TRBD1
J gene: TRBJ1-1
CDR3 DNA: TGCGCCAGCAGTGGGGACAGGTCTTCTTCGAACACTGAAGCTTTCTTT
CDR3 protein: CASSGDRSSSNTEAFF

V gene: TRBV4-1
clone size: .
D gene: TRBD2
J gene: TRBJ2-3
CDR3 DNA: TGCGCCAGCAGCCAAGCAACTCTAGCGGATTCTAGCACAGATACGCAGTATTTT
CDR3 protein: CASSQATLADSSTDTQYF

V gene: TRBV7-9
clone size: .
D gene: .
J gene: TRBJ1-5
CDR3 DNA: TGTGCCAGCAGCTTTGGAATCAATCAGCCCCAGCATTTT
CDR3 protein: CASSFGINQPQHF

V gene: TRBV4-1
clone size: .
D gene: .
J gene: TRBJ1-6
CDR3 DNA: TGCGCCAGCAGCCAGGTCGGGACCGAAGTTAATTCACCCCTCCACTTT
CDR3 protein: CASSQVGTEVNSPLHF

V gene: TRBV28
clone size: few
D gene: .
J gene: TRBJ2-7
CDR3 DNA: TGTGCCAGCAGTTTATTCTCAGGGTTCAACGAGCAGTACTTC
CDR3 protein: CASSLFSGFNEQYF

V gene: TRBV28
clone size: .
D gene: TRBD1
J gene: TRBJ1-2
CDR3 DNA: TGTGCCAGCAGTTTATACAGGGGAGTTCGGGATGGCTACACCTTC
CDR3 protein: CASSLYRGVRDGYTF

V gene: TRBV6-4
clone size: .
D gene: TRBD1
J gene: TRBJ2-1
CDR3 DNA: TGTGCCAGCAGTGACTCGACAGGGGGCTACAATGAGCAGTTCTTC
CDR3 protein: CASSDSTGGYNEQFF

V gene: TRBV7-9
clone size: .
D gene: .
J gene: TRBJ1-2
CDR3 DNA: TGTGCCATCAACCCCCGAGGCTATGGCTACACCTTC
CDR3 protein: CAINPRGYGYTF

V gene: TRBV6-5
clone size: .
D gene: .
J gene: TRBJ1-1
CDR3 DNA: TGTGCCAGCAGTTACTTGGACAGAGACACTGAAGCTTTCTTT
CDR3 protein: CASSYLDRDTEAFF

V gene: TRBV25-1
clone size: .
D gene: .
J gene: TRBJ2-2
CDR3 DNA: TGTGCCAGCAGTGTTGCAGGGCCCGGGGAGCTGTTTTTT
CDR3 protein: CASSVAGPGELFF

V gene: TRBV28
clone size: .
D gene: .
J gene: TRBJ2-3
CDR3 DNA: TGTGCCAGCAGTTTACCGCAGCCTAGTGGCGCAGATACGCAGTATTTT
CDR3 protein: CASSLPQPSGADTQYF

V gene: TRBV6-6
clone size: .
D gene: .
J gene: TRBJ1-1
CDR3 DNA: TGTGCCAGCCGTACCGCCGACAGGGAAGCTTTCTTT
CDR3 protein: CASRTADREAFF

V gene: TRBV7-9
clone size: .
D gene: .
J gene: TRBJ1-1
CDR3 DNA: TGTGCCAGCAGCTTAGAGATGATCGGTGAAGCTTTCTTT
CDR3 protein: CASSLEMIGEAFF

V gene: TRBV15
clone size: .
D gene: .
J gene: TRBJ1-1
CDR3 DNA: TGTGCCACCAGCAGGAGGGCCGCTGGCAGGGAAACTGAAGCTTTCTTT
CDR3 protein: CATSRRAAGRETEAFF

V gene: TRBV5-5
clone size: .
D gene: TRBD1
J gene: TRBJ2-7
CDR3 DNA: TGTGCCAGCAGCTTACAGGGGGGAGGATCCTACGAGCAGTACTTC
CDR3 protein: CASSLQGGGSYEQYF

V gene: TRBV30
clone size: .
D gene: TRBD1
J gene: TRBJ2-7
CDR3 DNA: TGTGCCTGGGGAGGACAGGGGAAGCAGTACTTC
CDR3 protein: CAWGGQGKQYF

V gene: TRBV4-2
clone size: few
D gene: TRBD1
J gene: TRBJ1-1
CDR3 DNA: TGTGCCAGCAGCCAACCACGGACAGGGAGAGGGACTGAAGCTTTCTTT
CDR3 protein: CASSQPRTGRGTEAFF

V gene: TRBV4-1
clone size: .
D gene: TRBD1
J gene: TRBJ1-2
CDR3 DNA: TGCGCCAGCAGCCGTGGGACAGGGGGAAACTATGGCTACACCTTC
CDR3 protein: CASSRGTGGNYGYTF

V gene: TRBV28
clone size: .
D gene: .
J gene: TRBJ1-1
CDR3 DNA: TGTGCCAGCGACGAAGGGGGGGCGCGAGGAGACACTGAAGCTTTCTTT
CDR3 protein: CASDEGGARGDTEAFF

V gene: TRBV12-3/TRBV12-4
clone size: .
D gene: .
J gene: TRBJ1-5
CDR3 DNA: TGTGCCAGCAGCCCAAGTCCTCAGCCCCAGCATTTT
CDR3 protein: CASSPSPQPQHF

V gene: TRBV27
clone size: .
D gene: .
J gene: TRBJ1-1
CDR3 DNA: TGTGCCGCTAAGAGAGGGAGGGACACTGAAGCTTTCTTT
CDR3 protein: CAAKRGRDTEAFF

V gene: TRBV30
clone size: few
D gene: TRBD1
J gene: TRBJ2-7
CDR3 DNA: TGTGCCTGGAGGACAGGGGAAGGCACCTACGAGCAGTACTTC
CDR3 protein: CAWRTGEGTYEQYF

V gene: TRBV6-1
clone size: .
D gene: .
J gene: TRBJ1-5
CDR3 DNA: TGTGCCAGCAGTGAAGCGCGGGGAGCCATTGTTCAGCCCCAGCATTTT
CDR3 protein: CASSEARGAIVQPQHF

V gene: TRBV19
clone size: .
D gene: TRBD1
J gene: TRBJ1-3
CDR3 DNA: TGTGCCAGTGGACAGGGGAGAGGAAACACCATATATTTT
CDR3 protein: CASGQGRGNTIYF

V gene: TRBV28
clone size: .
D gene: .
J gene: TRBJ1-2
CDR3 DNA: TGTGCCAGCAGTACCTTCGGCAGGGTTACTAATGGCTACACCTTC
CDR3 protein: CASSTFGRVTNGYTF

V gene: TRBV10-3
clone size: .
D gene: .
J gene: TRBJ1-1
CDR3 DNA: TGTGCCATCAGTGCCTCGACAGGTACTGAAGCTTTCTTT
CDR3 protein: CAISASTGTEAFF

V gene: TRBV5-1
clone size: .
D gene: .
J gene: TRBJ2-7
CDR3 DNA: TGCGCCAGCAGCTTGACAGGGCTTGGAGAGCAGTACTTC
CDR3 protein: CASSLTGLGEQYF

V gene: TRBV5-1
clone size: few
D gene: .
J gene: TRBJ2-3
CDR3 DNA: TGCGCCAGCAGCTCCCGGGATCCCAGAATTACAGATACGCAGTATTTT
CDR3 protein: CASSSRDPRITDTQYF

V gene: TRBV9
clone size: once
D gene: .
J gene: TRBJ1-6
CDR3 DNA: TGTGCCAGCAGCGTAGGGCAGGGATCACCCCTCCACTTT
CDR3 protein: CASSVGQGSPLHF

V gene: TRBV9
clone size: .
D gene: .
J gene: TRBJ1-2
CDR3 DNA: TGTGCCAGCAGCGTAGCGGGGTGGGGGGATGGCTACACCTTC
CDR3 protein: CASSVAGWGDGYTF

V gene: TRBV6-5
clone size: .
D gene: .
J gene: TRBJ1-1
CDR3 DNA: TGTGCCAGCAATCTTCACGCAGGGAAAACCAAGGAGGCTTTCTTT
CDR3 protein: CASNLHAGKTKEAFF

V gene: TRBV6-5
clone size: .
D gene: .
J gene: TRBJ1-2
CDR3 DNA: TGTGCCAGCAGCCGCCGGAGTCCAACCCCGGATGGCTACACCTTC
CDR3 protein: CASSRRSPTPDGYTF

V gene: TRBV14
clone size: .
D gene: .
J gene: TRBJ2-7
CDR3 DNA: TGTGCCAGCAGCCAAGGGGGAGCCCACGAGCAGTACTTC
CDR3 protein: CASSQGGAHEQYF

V gene: TRBV5-1
clone size: .
D gene: .
J gene: TRBJ1-6
CDR3 DNA: TGCGCCAGCAGCTTGGGTGGGGAAGGCAATTCACCCCTCCACTTT
CDR3 protein: CASSLGGEGNSPLHF

V gene: TRBV5-1
clone size: .
D gene: .
J gene: TRBJ1-5
CDR3 DNA: TGCGCCAGCAGCTTGGAAGGCTGGGATAGCAATCAGCCCCAGCATTTT
CDR3 protein: CASSLEGWDSNQPQHF

V gene: TRBV11-2
clone size: .
D gene: .
J gene: TRBJ1-2
CDR3 DNA: TGTGCCAGCAGCTTAGATAGTCGTAAGGATGGCTACACCTTC
CDR3 protein: CASSLDSRKDGYTF